The 20 T cell receptor beta chains below were found in one sample sequenced in a study of blood T cell repertoires in COVID-19. Repertoires were generated with immunoSEQ multiplex PCR, while TCRdb's copy carries only in-frame clones and drops some. The profile covers about 89,000 clones, with around four fifths appearing a single time and about 10% taken by the ten largest. The source material was peripheral blood. These receptors were taken from a man aged 65 to 85 with acute or convalescent COVID-19.

CDR3 nucleotide sequence: TGCGCCAGCTTCTGGGGGGTCGAGCAGTTCTTC. This encodes CASFWGVEQFF. This chain links TRBV5-1 with TRBJ2-1; perhaps TRBD2 as D (6 bases). Between the trimmed V and J ends, which lost 7 bases and 10 bases, there was a span of 12 bases. CDR1 and CDR2 (germline): SGHRS, YFSETQ. This CDR3 region has 11 residues.

The chain has TRBV5-5 and TRBJ2-1; tentative D call: TRBD1 (5 bases). The CDR3 length is 14 residues. V was cut by 4 bases and J by 3 bases, with 11 bases left in between. The V gene's germline CDR1 is SGHKS and CDR2 YYEKEE (reference sequence). CDR3 in amino acids: CASSPAQGYNEQFF. The CDR3 region has the DNA TGTGCCAGCAGCCCAGCTCAGGGCTACAATGAGCAGTTCTTC.

This sequence joins TRBV12-5 and TRBJ1-6, with 7 bases aligning to TRBD1. V was pared by 6 bases and J by 8 bases, with 10 bases of the junction left unmatched. The germline V gene has CDR1 LGHNT and CDR2 FRNRAP. The CDR3 runs 15 residues. The CDR3 DNA follows: TGTGCTAGTGGCTCTGACAGGGCCATTCATTCACCCCTCCACTTT. As protein: CASGSDRAIHSPLHF.

J is TRBJ2-1 and V is TRBV18; TRBD2 matches 9 bases. Germline V lookup: CDR1 KGHSH, CDR2 LQKENI. The CDR3 runs to 16 residues. The V and J ends lost 3 bases and 1 base, in that order; junction bases with no gene match: 4. CDR3 bases: TGTGCCAGCTCACCTTTAGCGGGGGCGTCCTACAATGAGCAGTTCTTC. Translating it yields CASSPLAGASYNEQFF.

The chain joins TRBV29-1 to TRBJ2-3; 14 positions agree with TRBD2. This CDR3 spans 14 amino acids. The V gene's germline CDR1 is SQVTM and CDR2 ANQGSEA. CDR3 in DNA: TGCAGTAACCGGGGACTAGCGGGAGTGGATACGCAGTATTTT. It translates to CSNRGLAGVDTQYF.

The chain couples TRBV19 to TRBJ2-1; tentatively, D is TRBD2 (6 bases). V lost 11 bases to trimming and J lost 2 bases, with 16 bases between them. The CDR3 extends over 14 amino acids. Germline-derived CDR1 and CDR2 are LNHDA and SQIVND (reference sequence). CDR3 region: CAGNKRAPYNEQFF. In nucleotides, the CDR3 is TGTGCCGGAAATAAGCGGGCGCCCTACAATGAGCAGTTCTTC.

The chain joins TRBV7-2 to TRBJ1-5, with a tentative D call TRBD1 (5 bases). Trimming shortened V by 2 bases and J by 0 bases, and 17 bases separated the two germline ends. The CDR3 is 18 amino acids. The germline gives CDR1 SGHTA, CDR2 FQGNSA. The CDR3 region is CASSLQGLSPLSNQPQHF. In nucleotides, the CDR3 is TGTGCCAGCAGCTTACAGGGACTGAGCCCCCTTAGCAATCAGCCCCAGCATTTT.

This clone was detected only once. V is TRBV3-1 (or the pseudogene TRBV3-2) and J is TRBJ1-4; D gene uncertain. The CDR3 extends over 14 amino acids. Germline V lookup: CDR1 LGHDT, CDR2 YNNKEL (reference sequence). V was clipped by 5 bases and J by 12 bases, with 19 bases between them. The CDR3, as DNA: TGTGCCAGCAGCGCCCAACTCCCCATCCGTGAACTGTTTTTT. Protein product: CASSAQLPIRELFF.

This chain joins TRBV7-3 and TRBJ2-7, with 8 bases that match TRBD1. This CDR3 region has 13 residues. The V gene end was trimmed by 5 bases and the J gene end by 6 bases; junction bases not matched to a gene: 6. Germline V lookup: CDR1 SGHTA, CDR2 FQGTGA. CDR3 sequence (DNA): TGTGCCAGCAGCGACCGACAGGGGTCCGAGCAGTACTTC. Residues: CASSDRQGSEQYF.

J is TRBJ1-6 and V is TRBV3-1 (or the pseudogene TRBV3-2); possible D gene TRBD1, 5 bases. The germline CDR1 and CDR2 sequences are LGHDT and YNNKEL (reference sequence). The CDR3 spans 15 residues. V lost 4 bases to trimming and J lost 5 bases, with 12 bases between them. The CDR3 nucleotides are TGTGCCAGCAGCCTTGGGACGGGAGATAATTCACCCCTCCACTTT. Protein: CASSLGTGDNSPLHF.

This rearrangement joins TRBV11-3 to TRBJ2-5, with TRBD2 matching over 7 bases. This CDR3 is built from 15 residues. Germline V gene data show CDR1 as SGHNT and CDR2 as YENEEA. With 4 bases clipped from V and 5 bases from J, the junction kept 10 bases outside the gene matches. The CDR3 spells CASSSRLAGGETQYF. In nucleotides, the CDR3 is TGTGCCAGCAGCTCGAGACTAGCAGGAGGGGAGACCCAGTACTTC. The whole variable domain, filled in from reference TRBV11-3 and TRBJ2-5, reads EAGVVQSPRYKIIEKKQPVAFWCNPISGHNTLYWYLQNLGQGPELLIRYENEEAVDDSQLPKDRFSAERLKGVDSTLKIQPAELGDSAVYLCASSSRLAGGETQYFGPGTRLLVL.

This sequence joins TRBV19 and TRBJ1-3; the D gene is possibly TRBD1 (5 bases). The V and J ends lost 6 bases and 3 bases respectively, with 6 bases between them. Germline V gene sequence: CDR1 LNHDA, CDR2 SQIVND (reference sequence). This CDR3 is 12 amino acids long. The CDR3 sequence is CASSGGGNTIYF. In nucleotides, the CDR3 is TGTGCCAGTAGCGGGGGTGGAAACACCATATATTTT.

CDR3: CASSLGGSGSRNEQFF. The CDR3 DNA follows: TGTGCCAGCAGCTTGGGTGGTAGCGGGTCCCGCAATGAGCAGTTCTTC. The chain couples TRBV5-4 to TRBJ2-1; 7 bases are a match to TRBD2. From germline, CDR1 is SGHNT and CDR2 YYREEE (reference sequence). The V segment lost 0 bases and the J segment 6 bases; nucleotides outside the gene matches: 9. The CDR3 is made up of 16 amino acids.

J is TRBJ2-7 and V is TRBV6-2 or TRBV6-3; TRBD2 matches 10 bases. Germline CDR1 is MNHEY and CDR2 is SVGEGT. This CDR3 has 14 residues. With 3 bases clipped from V and 4 bases from J, the junction kept 3 bases outside the gene matches. CDR3 loop: CASSYDSGRYEQYF. CDR3 DNA: TGTGCCAGCAGTTATGATAGCGGGAGGTACGAGCAGTACTTC.

The chain is built from TRBV9 and TRBJ2-1, with 7 nucleotides matching TRBD2. The CDR3 runs to 15 residues. The ends lost 0 bases at V and 9 bases at J; junction bases unmatched: 9. Germline V gives CDR1 SGDLS, CDR2 YYNGEE. The CDR3 protein is CASSVVLATGGEQFF. In nucleotides, the CDR3 is TGTGCCAGCAGCGTAGTACTAGCCACGGGGGGTGAGCAGTTCTTC.

The V and J genes are TRBV29-1 and TRBJ1-5, with 9 positions matching TRBD1. The V segment lost 4 bases and the J segment 2 bases; nucleotides outside the gene matches: 3. This CDR3 contains 14 residues. Germline lookup yields CDR1 SQVTM and CDR2 ANQGSEA. CDR3 in DNA: TGCAGCGTTGGGACAGGGGATGGCAATCAGCCCCAGCATTTT. This sequence encodes CSVGTGDGNQPQHF.

This sequence joins TRBV25-1 and TRBJ2-1; D uncertain. The CDR3 covers 15 residues. The V gene's germline CDR1 is MGHDK and CDR2 SYGVNS. V was clipped by 2 bases and J by 1 base, with 9 bases between them. The CDR3 here is CASSETPLSYNEQFF. In DNA, the CDR3 is TGTGCCAGCAGTGAAACTCCGTTGTCCTACAATGAGCAGTTCTTC. Full variable domain (outside the CDR3, taken from reference TRBV25-1 and TRBJ2-1): EADIYQTPRYLVIGTGKKITLECSQTMGHDKMYWYQQDPGMELHLIHYSYGVNSTEKGDLSSESTVSRIRTEHFPLTLESARPSHTSQYLCASSETPLSYNEQFFGPGTRLTVL.

The rearrangement uses TRBV11-3 and TRBJ2-1, with a possible D match to TRBD1 (6 bases). The CDR3 extends over 15 amino acids. Germline V gene lookup returns CDR1 SGHNT and CDR2 YENEEA. Trimming took off 3 bases at V and 5 bases at J, with 14 bases between the two ends. CDR3 coding DNA: TGTGCCAGCAGCTTGAGTGCAGGGGACCACAATGAGCAGTTCTTC. It yields the protein CASSLSAGDHNEQFF.

The rearrangement uses TRBV5-1 and TRBJ2-5, with D perhaps TRBD2 (5 bases). CDR3 length: 15 residues. Trimming stripped 0 bases from V and 0 bases from J, with 9 bases between. Germline V gene data show CDR1 as SGHRS and CDR2 as YFSETQ. CDR3: CASSLVGMYQETQYF. The CDR3 bases are TGCGCCAGCAGCTTGGTCGGGATGTACCAAGAGACCCAGTACTTC.

The chain combines TRBV18 with TRBJ1-1, with TRBD1 matching over 7 bases. The germline V gene has CDR1 KGHSH and CDR2 LQKENI. The CDR3 length is 13 residues. The V gene end was trimmed by 1 base and the J gene end by 5 bases; junction bases not matched to a gene: 1. CDR3 loop: CASSPLQGTEAFF. The CDR3 region has the DNA TGTGCCAGCTCACCACTACAGGGGACTGAAGCTTTCTTT.